This T cell receptor beta chain is from a study of shared clonotypes between healthy human individuals. Only in-frame clones appear in the TCRdb table, and some are missing; sequencing was by immunoSEQ multiplex PCR. The sample holds roughly 2.4 million clones, around 95% seen once. Material: naive CD4+ T cells sorted from blood. Subset indicated: CD45RA+ positively selected. This clonotype originated in a young man in good health.

As DNA, the CDR3 is TGCGCCAGCAGCGAACAGGGGAAGGGCTATGGCTACACCTTC. Its protein is CASSEQGKGYGYTF. The chain is built from TRBV5-1 and TRBJ1-2; 7 nucleotides match TRBD1. The CDR3 extends over 14 amino acids. V dropped 4 bases and J dropped 4; count of bases not matched to a gene: 7. The germline V gene encodes CDR1 SGHRS and CDR2 YFSETQ.